This TCR beta chain was identified in a study of Ad26.COV2.S vaccination and SARS-CoV-2 variants. As for the study in general: The COV1001 Ad26.COV2.S trial arm included the donor.

Study conclusions and caveats: Relative to placebo recipients, vaccine recipients exhibited elevated spike-specific TCR breadth.

To note about this clone: Its cognate antigen is unknown.

Generated by immunoSEQ multiplex PCR, the TCRdb table keeps only in-frame clones and is missing some. Here the sample spans around 450,000 clones, more than 80% being singletons. The treatment: around 19 received Ad26.COV2.S at low or high dose, single or two shots; roughly 5 received placebo; per-sample allocation not given. Following the first vaccine or placebo injection, samples were taken on day 63. Recruitment in Boston yielded a donor of adult age, 18-55 years. The CDR3 spans 14 residues. Germline CDR1 and CDR2: SEHNR and FQNEAQ (reference sequence). With 4 bases removed from V and 2 bases from J, the gap between germline ends came to 10 bases.

The chain links TRBV7-9 to TRBJ2-3, with TRBD1 as a possible D gene (6 bases). Specimen: peripheral blood, collected in a trial of Ad26.COV2.S vaccine versus placebo. The TCR originated in a person aged 18 to 65 who received the Ad26.COV2.S COVID-19 vaccine or a placebo. The CDR3 protein is CASSSQGYTDTQYF. CDR3 DNA: TGTGCCAGCAGCTCACAGGGTTACACAGATACGCAGTATTTT. The whole variable domain, remainder taken from reference TRBV7-9 and TRBJ2-3, is DTGVSQNPRHKITKRGQNVTFRCDPISEHNRLYWYRQTLGQGPEFLTYFQNEAQLEKSRLLSDRFSAERPKGSFSTLEIQRTEQGDSAMYLCASSSQGYTDTQYFGPGTRLTVL.